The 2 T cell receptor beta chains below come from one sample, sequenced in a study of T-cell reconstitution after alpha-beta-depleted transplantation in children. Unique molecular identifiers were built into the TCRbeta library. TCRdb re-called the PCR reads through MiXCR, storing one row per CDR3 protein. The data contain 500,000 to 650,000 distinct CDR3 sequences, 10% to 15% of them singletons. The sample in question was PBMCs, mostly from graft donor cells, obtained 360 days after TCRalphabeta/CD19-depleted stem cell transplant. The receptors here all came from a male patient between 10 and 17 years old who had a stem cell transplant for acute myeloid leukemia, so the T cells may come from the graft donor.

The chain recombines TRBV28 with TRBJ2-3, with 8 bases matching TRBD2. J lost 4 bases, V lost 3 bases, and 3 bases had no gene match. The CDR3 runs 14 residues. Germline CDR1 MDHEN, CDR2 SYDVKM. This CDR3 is CASSFAGGADTQYF. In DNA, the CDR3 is TGTGCCAGCAGTTTCGCGGGAGGTGCAGATACGCAGTATTTT.

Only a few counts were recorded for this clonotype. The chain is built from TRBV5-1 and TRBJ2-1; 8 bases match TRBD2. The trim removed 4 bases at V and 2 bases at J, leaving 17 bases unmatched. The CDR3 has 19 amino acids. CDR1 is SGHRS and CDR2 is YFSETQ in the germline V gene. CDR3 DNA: TGCGCCAGCAGCACCGGAGGGGCGGGAGGTCCCGCAGCCTACAATGAGCAGTTCTTC. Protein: CASSTGGAGGPAAYNEQFF.